Presented here are 27 T cell receptor beta chains from one specimen sequenced in a study of T cell repertoires in cytomegalovirus infection. Their antigens remain unidentified. MiXCR was run by TCRdb on the reads, yielding one entry per CDR3 protein. The sample carries about 830,000 distinct CDR3 sequences, 30% to 35% recorded once. This sample comprised cultured CD8+ T cells from PBMCs, obtained from culture after CMV antigen stimulation. The receptors originated from a human donor in good health (CMV status not recorded). Some clones in this sample may be carry-over from other donors' samples.

This clonotype was detected a few times. This chain links TRBV5-6 with TRBJ1-1; 11 nucleotides match TRBD1. This CDR3 has 14 residues. The junction had 2 bases not matched to a gene; V was cut back by 4 bases and J by 3 bases. Germline V gene lookup returns CDR1 SGHDT and CDR2 YYEEEE. In nucleotides, the CDR3 is TGTGCCAGCAGCGGACAGGGGGCGGACACTGAAGCTTTCTTT. As protein: CASSGQGADTEAFF.

J is TRBJ2-7 and V is TRBV4-1; TRBD1 matches 7 bases. Trimming removed 0 bases from V and 7 bases from J; junction bases left unmatched: 6. The germline gives CDR1 MGHRA, CDR2 YSYEKL. The CDR3 length is 14 residues. CDR3 DNA sequence: TGCGCCAGCAGCCAAGATCTTGGACAGGAAGAGCAGTACTTC. It specifies CASSQDLGQEEQYF.

This clonotype was seen more than once but under ten times. This chain connects TRBV6-5 to TRBJ2-5; 12 bases match TRBD2. The CDR3 runs 17 residues. Germline V gives CDR1 MNHEY, CDR2 SVGAGI. V lost 0 bases to trimming and J lost 0 bases; unmatched junction nucleotides: 2. CDR3 loop: CASSYSWTSGDQETQYF. For the CDR3, the DNA is TGTGCCAGCAGTTACTCCTGGACTAGCGGGGACCAAGAGACCCAGTACTTC.

This chain links TRBV18 with TRBJ1-2; D possibly corresponds to TRBD1 (5 bases). Trimming left V 3 bases short and J 8 bases short, with 25 bases between. There are 17 residues in the CDR3. Germline CDR1 reads KGHSH; CDR2 reads LQKENI. The DNA of the CDR3 is TGTGCCAGCTCACCGTGGAGGCAGGGTGACGATCTTTTGGGCTACACCTTC. Protein sequence: CASSPWRQGDDLLGYTF.

The rearrangement joins TRBV7-9 to TRBJ2-7; D perhaps matches TRBD1 (6 bases). Germline V gene lookup returns CDR1 SEHNR and CDR2 FQNEAQ (reference sequence). V was trimmed by 2 bases and J by 7 bases, leaving 15 bases between them. There are 14 residues in the CDR3. CDR3 nucleotides: TGTGCCAGCAGCTTACGGGACAAGGAAGAAGAGCAGTACTTC. Translation: CASSLRDKEEEQYF.

The chain links TRBV7-9 to TRBJ1-1; D gene uncertain. Trimming pared 4 bases from V and 7 bases from J, leaving 16 bases between. Germline V gene data show CDR1 as SEHNR and CDR2 as FQNEAQ (reference sequence). This CDR3 has 14 amino acids. CDR3 coding DNA: TGTGCCAGCAGCTCACCCCTCCGCCAGCTTGAAGCTTTCTTT. Translated: CASSSPLRQLEAFF.

This clonotype was recorded only once. V usage is TRBV11-2 and J usage is TRBJ1-2; D is unclear. Trimming took off 1 base at V and 0 bases at J, with 15 bases between the two ends. Germline V gene lookup returns CDR1 SGHAT and CDR2 FQNNGV. This CDR3 is 17 amino acids long. The CDR3 coding sequence is TGTGCCAGCAGCTTAGCACCTTTGGCGGAACCTAACTATGGCTACACCTTC. Protein sequence: CASSLAPLAEPNYGYTF.

The gene calls are TRBV20-1 and TRBJ2-1; 8 bases line up with TRBD1. V dropped 4 bases and J dropped 1; count of bases not matched to a gene: 3. The CDR3 is 14 amino acids. Germline V CDR1 and CDR2: DFQATT, SNEGSKA (reference sequence). The CDR3 is CSATGQGSYNEQFF. CDR3 bases: TGCAGTGCTACCGGACAGGGATCCTACAATGAGCAGTTCTTC.

The chain couples TRBV7-9 to TRBJ2-4; 7 bases fit TRBD1. The germline CDR1 and CDR2 sequences are SEHNR and FQNEAQ (reference sequence). This CDR3 spans 13 amino acids. The V segment lost 1 base and the J segment 14 bases; nucleotides outside the gene matches: 8. The CDR3 region has the DNA TGTGCCAGCAGCTTAGAGGACAGGCCACGAAAGTACTTC. Translated: CASSLEDRPRKYF.

The V and J genes are TRBV18 and TRBJ1-5, with 7 bases lining up with TRBD1. The CDR3 contains 15 residues. V lost 3 bases, J lost 0 bases, and 2 bases stayed unmatched. Germline V gene lookup returns CDR1 KGHSH and CDR2 LQKENI. The CDR3 sequence: CASSPGQYSNQPQHF. CDR3 nucleotide sequence: TGTGCCAGCTCACCGGGACAGTATAGCAATCAGCCCCAGCATTTT.

In this sample, this clonotype turned up a few times. This chain joins TRBV27 and TRBJ1-5; D gene unclear. The CDR3 consists of 14 residues. V was pared by 6 bases and J by 9 bases, with 18 bases between. The germline CDR1 and CDR2 sequences are MNHEY and SMNVEV (reference sequence). In DNA, the CDR3 is TGTGCCAGCAGCTCGGGCCGAAACCCCCGGCCCCAGCATTTT. This translates into CASSSGRNPRPQHF.

Concerning this clonotype: A read error may account for a junction end that differs from germline. The chain uses TRBV4-1 and TRBJ2-7, with D uncertain. Germline values: CDR1 MGHRA, CDR2 YSYEKL. This CDR3 is 11 amino acids long. CDR3 coding DNA: TGCGCCAGCAGCCAGCTCGACGAGAAGTACTTC. Protein: CASSQLDEKYF.

The V call is TRBV6-2 or TRBV6-3, the J call TRBJ2-7; 7 bases line up with TRBD1. Looked up from germline, CDR1 is MNHEY and CDR2 is SVGEGT. The J segment lost 2 bases and the V segment lost 0 bases, leaving 10 bases of the junction unmatched. This CDR3 contains 17 residues. DNA of the CDR3: TGTGCCAGCAGTTACTCGGTAGCCTCCGGGACAGCCTACGAGCAGTACTTC. Amino acid sequence: CASSYSVASGTAYEQYF.

V gene TRBV6-5 combines with J gene TRBJ2-1; unclear D gene. CDR1 is MNHEY, CDR2 SVGAGI, per germline. The V and J ends lost 0 bases and 10 bases respectively, with 10 bases between them. This CDR3 region has 13 residues. CDR3 region: CASSYSLDGEQFF. The CDR3 DNA reads TGTGCCAGCAGTTACTCGTTGGACGGAGAGCAGTTCTTC.

The V gene is TRBV7-9, the J gene TRBJ2-3; D is unclear. Germline assignment: CDR1 SEHNR and CDR2 FQNEAQ (reference sequence). The CDR3 runs 15 residues. Deletions cut 5 bases from V and 0 bases from J, with 12 bases between. The CDR3 bases are TGTGCCAGCAGCCCCCCAATCACGAGCACAGATACGCAGTATTTT. Translated, it gives CASSPPITSTDTQYF.

The V call is TRBV12-3 or TRBV12-4, the J call TRBJ2-2; 11 bases fit TRBD1. This CDR3 is built from 18 residues. V lost 1 base, J lost 1 base, and 5 bases stayed unmatched. CDR3 residues: CASSLGDRGKGNTGELFF. CDR3 bases: TGTGCCAGCAGTTTAGGGGACAGGGGGAAAGGGAACACCGGGGAGCTGTTTTTT.

The V and J genes are TRBV19 and TRBJ1-1, with a weak D call TRBD1 (5 bases). The CDR3 totals 14 residues. V lost 0 bases and J 6 bases, leaving 11 bases between the germline ends. From germline, CDR1 is LNHDA and CDR2 SQIVND (reference sequence). The chain's CDR3 is CASSIDSGWAEAFF. Written as DNA, the CDR3 is TGTGCCAGTAGTATAGACTCAGGGTGGGCTGAAGCTTTCTTT.

This clonotype was recorded a few times. V usage is TRBV19 and J usage is TRBJ2-3, with D hard to call. V lost 1 base to trimming and J lost 2 bases, with 16 bases between them. CDR1 and CDR2 (germline): LNHDA, SQIVND (reference sequence). The CDR3 has 17 amino acids. In DNA form, the CDR3 reads TGTGCCAGTAGTATAGTAAGCAACGCCGACCTCACAGATACGCAGTATTTT. It specifies CASSIVSNADLTDTQYF.

This clonotype was observed many times. V and J are TRBV28 and TRBJ2-1; possibly TRBD1 or TRBD2 for D (5 bases each). With 5 bases removed from V and 7 bases from J, the gap between germline ends came to 9 bases. The CDR3 is 12 residues long. Looked up from germline, CDR1 is MDHEN and CDR2 is SYDVKM. CDR3 in amino acids: CASSQWGNEQFF. The CDR3 nucleotides are TGTGCCAGCAGTCAATGGGGGAATGAGCAGTTCTTC.

The rearrangement links TRBV6-2 or TRBV6-3 to TRBJ1-5; no firm D call. CDR1 is MNHEY and CDR2 is SVGEGT in the germline V gene. The V end lost 2 bases, the J end lost 3 bases, and 5 bases lay between the germline ends. The length of the CDR3 is 13 residues. CDR3 loop: CASSYVNNQPQHF. The CDR3 bases are TGTGCCAGCAGTTACGTTAACAATCAGCCCCAGCATTTT.

This clonotype came up once. The chain links TRBV6-5 to TRBJ2-7, with D perhaps TRBD1 (6 bases). V lost 6 bases and J 4 bases, leaving 16 bases between the germline ends. This CDR3 contains 14 residues. The germline V gene encodes CDR1 MNHEY and CDR2 SVGAGI. The CDR3 DNA reads as TGTGCCAGCAGCTCAGGCGCCAGGGGTTACGAGCAGTACGTC. Translation: CASSSGARGYEQYV.

The chain combines TRBV2 with TRBJ1-4; D is unresolved. The germline CDR1 and CDR2 sequences are SNHLY and FYNNEI. The CDR3 covers 12 residues. V was pared by 6 bases and J by 12 bases, with 14 bases between. CDR3 DNA: TGTGCCAGCAGGGATCGGCTTGCAGAACTGTTTTTT. Protein: CASRDRLAELFF. The variable domain in full, completed from reference TRBV2 and TRBJ1-4, reads EPEVTQTPSHQVTQMGQEVILRCVPISNHLYFYWYRQILGQKVEFLVSFYNNEISEKSEIFDDQFSVERPDGSNFTLKIRSTKLEDSAMYFCASRDRLAELFFGSGTQLSVL.

This clonotype has more than one count but fewer than ten. The chain couples TRBV5-6 to TRBJ2-6, with D hard to call. Germline V gives CDR1 SGHDT, CDR2 YYEEEE. This CDR3 contains 15 residues. V was trimmed by 1 base and J by 4 bases, leaving 9 bases between them. CDR3 amino acids: CASSLRPLGANVLTF. CDR3 nucleotide sequence: TGTGCCAGCAGCTTGCGGCCCTTGGGGGCCAACGTCCTGACTTTC.

The genes are TRBV13 and TRBJ1-2; 11 bases align to TRBD1. The CDR3 covers 19 residues. With V trimmed by 6 bases and J by 0 bases, 15 bases remained unmatched. Per germline, CDR1 PRHDT and CDR2 FYEKMQ (reference sequence). The CDR3 here is CASSSRDRGVRIPNYGYTF. The CDR3, as DNA: TGTGCCAGCAGTTCCCGGGACAGGGGGGTCCGAATCCCTAACTATGGCTACACCTTC.

V is TRBV6-5 and J is TRBJ2-2; TRBD2 aligns across 9 bases. This CDR3 contains 16 residues. The junction had 6 bases not matched to a gene; V was cut back by 0 bases and J by 7 bases. Germline V gene lookup returns CDR1 MNHEY and CDR2 SVGAGI. This chain's CDR3 is CASSYSNLAGIGELFF. The DNA of the CDR3 is TGTGCCAGCAGTTACTCGAATCTAGCGGGGATCGGGGAGCTGTTTTTT.

The chain is built from TRBV6-6 and TRBJ1-3, with D maybe TRBD1 (5 bases). The CDR3 spans 16 residues. The V gene lost 5 bases and the J gene lost 4 bases, with 18 bases spanning the gap. The germline V gene has CDR1 MNHNY and CDR2 SVGAGI (reference sequence). In DNA form, the CDR3 reads TGTGCCAGCAGTACCAGGGAGTGGTCGAGCGGAAACACCATATATTTT. It specifies CASSTREWSSGNTIYF.

This rearrangement joins TRBV5-6 to TRBJ2-1; D may be TRBD1 (6 bases). V dropped 5 bases and J dropped 5 bases, with 11 bases sitting between them. The CDR3 is 13 amino acids. Germline V CDR1 and CDR2: SGHDT, YYEEEE. CDR3 residues: CASSWDTNNEQFF. CDR3 coding DNA: TGTGCCAGCAGTTGGGACACCAACAATGAGCAGTTCTTC.